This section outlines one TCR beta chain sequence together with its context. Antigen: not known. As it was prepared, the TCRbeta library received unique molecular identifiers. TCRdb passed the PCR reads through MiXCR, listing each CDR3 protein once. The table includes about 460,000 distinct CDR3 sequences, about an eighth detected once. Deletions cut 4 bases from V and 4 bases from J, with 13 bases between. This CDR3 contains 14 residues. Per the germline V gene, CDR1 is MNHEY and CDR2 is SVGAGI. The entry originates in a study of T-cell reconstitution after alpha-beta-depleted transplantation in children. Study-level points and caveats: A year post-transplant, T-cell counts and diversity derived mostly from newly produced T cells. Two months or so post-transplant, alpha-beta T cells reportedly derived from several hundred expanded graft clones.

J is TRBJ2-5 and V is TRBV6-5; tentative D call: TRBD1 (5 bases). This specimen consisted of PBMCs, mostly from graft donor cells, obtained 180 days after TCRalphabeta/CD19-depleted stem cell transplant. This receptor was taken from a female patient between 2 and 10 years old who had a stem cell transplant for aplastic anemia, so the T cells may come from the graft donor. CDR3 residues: CASSSTDSTETQYF. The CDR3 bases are TGTGCCAGCAGTTCCACAGACAGTACAGAGACCCAGTACTTC.